These 3 T cell receptor beta chains originate from one sample sequenced in a study of blood T cell repertoires in COVID-19. Method: immunoSEQ multiplex PCR; TCRdb's copy keeps in-frame clones and lacks some. The table shows approximately 280,000 clones, with around 89% occurring only once. The specimen sequenced was peripheral blood. These receptors came from a middle-aged man with acute or convalescent COVID-19.

The V and J genes are TRBV12-3 or TRBV12-4 and TRBJ1-6; TRBD1 might be the D (6 bases). The CDR3 is 13 amino acids. V shed 7 bases and J shed 7 bases, with 11 bases lying between them. CDR3 coding DNA: TGTGCCAGCACACGGGGGGGCAATTCACCCCTCCACTTT. Translating it yields CASTRGGNSPLHF.

V and J are TRBV6-1 and TRBJ2-2; no clear D gene. V was pared by 2 bases and J by 2 bases, with 6 bases between. There are 14 residues in the CDR3. Germline CDR1 is MNHNS and CDR2 is SASEGT. CDR3 loop: CASSEQDNTGELFF. CDR3 nucleotide sequence: TGTGCCAGCAGTGAACAGGATAACACCGGGGAGCTGTTTTTT.

The chain employs TRBV2 and TRBJ1-2, with TRBD1 identical over 8 bases. Germline CDR1 and CDR2: SNHLY and FYNNEI. The CDR3 sequence is 17 residues long. Germline trimming cut 1 base from V and 1 base from J; bases unmatched to any gene: 8. CDR3 bases: TGTGCCAGCAGTGAAGGATCCCCCGACAGGGGTAACTATGGCTACACCTTC. Protein: CASSEGSPDRGNYGYTF.